Below are 26 T cell receptor beta chains sequenced from a single sample in a study of shared clonotypes between healthy human individuals. Profiling relied on immunoSEQ multiplex PCR, and the TCRdb table lists in-frame clones only, not all of them. Found here are under 1,100,000 clones, about 75% of them singletons; the top ten hold 1.4% to 1.5%. Sequenced sample: memory CD4+ T cells sorted from blood. Stated subset: CD45RA-negative fraction. The receptors shown here come from a man aged 18 to 35 in good health.

This clone was detected only a few times. V gene TRBV2 combines with J gene TRBJ1-6, with unresolved D. The CDR3 runs 15 residues. Deletions cut 4 bases from V and 7 bases from J, with 14 bases between. Germline values: CDR1 SNHLY, CDR2 FYNNEI. The CDR3 DNA follows: TGTGCCAGCAGTGGTGAGCGGGGAGCAAATTCACCCCTCCACTTT. Translation gives CASSGERGANSPLHF. Filled out from reference TRBV2 and TRBJ1-6, the complete variable domain reads EPEVTQTPSHQVTQMGQEVILRCVPISNHLYFYWYRQILGQKVEFLVSFYNNEISEKSEIFDDQFSVERPDGSNFTLKIRSTKLEDSAMYFCASSGERGANSPLHFGNGTRLTVT.

The chain couples TRBV4-3 to TRBJ1-5; D is perhaps TRBD1 (5 bases). CDR3 length equals 16 residues. Trimming left V 1 base short and J 2 bases short, with 12 bases between. In germline, CDR1 is LGHNA, CDR2 YSLEER. The CDR3: CASSQAWGLGNQPQHF. The CDR3 DNA is TGCGCCAGCAGCCAAGCTTGGGGCCTCGGCAATCAGCCCCAGCATTTT.

The rearrangement links TRBV19 to TRBJ2-1; D may correspond to TRBD1 or TRBD2 (7 bases each). V was trimmed by 10 bases and J by 7 bases, leaving 20 bases between them. The length of the CDR3 is 14 residues. CDR1 and CDR2 from the germline V gene are LNHDA and SQIVND (reference sequence). CDR3 residues: CATVEGGGRNEQFF. The CDR3 DNA sequence: TGTGCCACCGTCGAGGGAGGGGGCAGGAATGAGCAGTTCTTC.

This clone was counted once. The chain carries TRBV5-1 and TRBJ2-7; D is uncertain. Germline loops: CDR1 SGHRS, CDR2 YFSETQ. Trimming removed 3 bases from V and 6 bases from J, with 16 bases in between. The CDR3 totals 14 residues. The CDR3 bases are TGCGCCAGCAGCTCTCCTCCCGAGGTTGTCGAGCAGTACTTC. Translating gives CASSSPPEVVEQYF.

The chain recombines TRBV11-2 with TRBJ2-3, with TRBD2 as a possible D gene (6 bases). Germline CDR1 SGHAT, CDR2 FQNNGV. The CDR3 has 14 amino acids. The germline V and J ends were trimmed by 3 bases and 5 bases, with 12 bases remaining between them. CDR3 DNA: TGTGCCAGCAGCTTGACTAGGGTTATAGATACGCAGTATTTT. This encodes CASSLTRVIDTQYF.

CDR3 loop: CASSAQGREKLFF. The CDR3 region has the DNA TGCGCCAGCAGTGCTCAGGGACGGGAAAAACTGTTTTTT. This chain joins TRBV10-2 and TRBJ1-4, with D tentatively TRBD1 (5 bases). The V end was cut by 4 bases, the J end by 8 bases, with 11 bases between. This CDR3 is 13 amino acids long. The germline V gene has CDR1 WSHSY and CDR2 SAAADI.

The CDR3 reads CSVGTFGVAGSYEQYF. The CDR3, as DNA: TGCAGCGTTGGGACTTTTGGCGTGGCGGGCTCCTACGAGCAGTACTTC. V and J are TRBV29-1 and TRBJ2-7, with D perhaps TRBD2 (5 bases). The ends were cut back, 4 bases at V and 0 bases at J, with 19 bases in the middle. In germline, CDR1 is SQVTM, CDR2 ANQGSEA. CDR3 length: 16 residues.

The rearrangement uses TRBV14 and TRBJ2-3; 7 bases line up with TRBD2. Germline assignment: CDR1 SGHDN and CDR2 FVKESK. V lost 4 bases, J lost 2 bases, and 6 bases stayed unmatched. CDR3 length equals 15 residues. In nucleotides, the CDR3 is TGTGCCAGCAGCCCAAGGACTAGATTCACAGATACGCAGTATTTT. Translation: CASSPRTRFTDTQYF.

The CDR3 spells CASSPTRQGAGENIQYF. CDR3 nucleotides: TGTGCCAGCAGCCCGACTCGACAGGGGGCCGGAGAAAACATTCAGTACTTC. The chain couples TRBV7-2 to TRBJ2-4; TRBD1 matches at 10 bases. The ends lost 5 bases at V and 5 bases at J; junction bases unmatched: 12. Germline CDR1 reads SGHTA; CDR2 reads FQGNSA. The CDR3 spans 17 residues. The full variable domain, its missing parts supplied by reference TRBV7-2 and TRBJ2-4, is GAGVSQSPSNKVTEKGKDVELRCDPISGHTALYWYRQSLGQGLEFLIYFQGNSAPDKSGLPSDRFSAERTGGSVSTLTIQRTQQEDSAVYLCASSPTRQGAGENIQYFGAGTRLSVL.

The rearrangement joins TRBV5-6 to TRBJ2-5, with a weak D call TRBD1 (6 bases). This CDR3 spans 14 amino acids. Germline values: CDR1 SGHDT, CDR2 YYEEEE. V dropped 0 bases and J dropped 5 bases, with 11 bases sitting between them. CDR3 protein: CASSLARGGETQYF. CDR3 bases: TGTGCCAGCAGCTTGGCCAGGGGTGGCGAGACCCAGTACTTC.

This sequence joins TRBV6-6 and TRBJ1-2; no reliable D call. Deletions cut 8 bases from V and 6 bases from J, with 16 bases between. From germline, CDR1 is MNHNY and CDR2 SVGAGI (reference sequence). The CDR3 loop spans 13 amino acids. The CDR3 coding sequence is TGTGCCAGCTGCTTAAGGGATCTGGATGGCTACACCTTC. This encodes CASCLRDLDGYTF.

This clone was seen only once. The chain joins TRBV4-1 to TRBJ2-3; 13 bases align to TRBD2. The CDR3 extends over 20 amino acids. In germline, CDR1 is MGHRA, CDR2 YSYEKL. The trim removed 0 bases at V and 0 bases at J, leaving 9 bases unmatched. The CDR3 DNA reads as TGCGCCAGCAGCCAAGATCGACTAGCGGGGGGCAGGCATAGCACAGATACGCAGTATTTT. Its translation is CASSQDRLAGGRHSTDTQYF.

The table lists this clone with a count of one. This chain joins TRBV30 and TRBJ1-3, with D hard to call. This CDR3 comprises 16 residues. The germline gives CDR1 GTSNPN, CDR2 SVGIG (reference sequence). V lost 2 bases and J lost 0, with 14 bases in between. CDR3 DNA: TGTGCCTGGAGTCCCCGCGGCCTGGGCTCTGGAAACACCATATATTTT. Amino acid sequence: CAWSPRGLGSGNTIYF. The full variable domain, rest sourced from reference TRBV30 and TRBJ1-3, is SQTIHQWPATLVQPVGSPLSLECTVEGTSNPNLYWYRQAAGRGLQLLFYSVGIGQISSEVPQNLSASRPQDRQFILSSKKLLLSDSGFYLCAWSPRGLGSGNTIYFGEGSWLTVV.

The CDR3 nucleotides are TGTGCCAGCAGCCCTCGCAGTAGCTCCTACAATGAGCAGTTCTTC. Translation: CASSPRSSSYNEQFF. The genes are TRBV7-2 and TRBJ2-1, with unresolved D. The CDR3 extends over 15 amino acids. Germline assignment: CDR1 SGHTA and CDR2 FQGNSA. Between the trimmed V and J ends, which lost 5 bases and 0 bases, there was a span of 11 bases.

This clone was counted a single time. The chain recombines TRBV27 with TRBJ1-1; tentatively, D is TRBD1 (5 bases). Germline values: CDR1 MNHEY, CDR2 SMNVEV (reference sequence). Trimming left V 5 bases short and J 6 bases short, with 25 bases between. CDR3 length equals 17 residues. The chain's CDR3 is CASSPLFRQGGMAEAFF. DNA of the CDR3: TGTGCCAGCAGTCCCCTATTTAGGCAGGGCGGAATGGCTGAAGCTTTCTTT.

The rearrangement links TRBV7-8 to TRBJ2-5; 16 nucleotides agree with TRBD2. Losses at the gene ends were 5 bases for V and 5 bases for J; bases not matched to a gene: 5. CDR1 and CDR2 (germline): SGHVS, FQNEAQ. This CDR3 is built from 16 residues. The CDR3 DNA reads as TGTGCCAGCAGCGGCGGGACTAGCGGGAGGGTGGAGACCCAGTACTTC. Encoded protein: CASSGGTSGRVETQYF.

This chain connects TRBV5-1 to TRBJ2-3; the match to TRBD1 covers 7 bases. CDR1 is SGHRS, CDR2 YFSETQ, per germline. J was trimmed by 1 base and V by 4 bases; bases with no gene match: 3. The CDR3 extends over 14 amino acids. CDR3 amino acids: CASSGTAGTDTQYF. DNA of the CDR3: TGCGCCAGCAGCGGGACAGCAGGCACAGATACGCAGTATTTT.

V gene TRBV6-4 combines with J gene TRBJ1-3; 7 nucleotides match TRBD1. The CDR3 length is 19 residues. Trimming took 3 bases from V and 6 from J; bases not matched to a gene: 20. Germline V gene data show CDR1 as MRHNA and CDR2 as SNTAGT. Here the CDR3 reads CASSEFPGSITGAVNTIYF. The CDR3, as DNA: TGTGCCAGCAGTGAGTTTCCTGGGTCCATAACAGGGGCCGTAAACACCATATATTTT.

This sequence joins TRBV5-4 and TRBJ2-7; 9 bases align to TRBD1. The CDR3 is 14 residues long. Germline V lookup: CDR1 SGHNT, CDR2 YYREEE (reference sequence). V lost 0 bases, J lost 7 bases, and 5 bases stayed unmatched. CDR3 loop: CASSLEGQGAEQYF. Here the CDR3 DNA reads TGTGCCAGCAGCTTGGAGGGACAGGGTGCGGAGCAGTACTTC.

The chain has TRBV4-1 and TRBJ2-5, with 8 bases that match TRBD2. The germline V gene encodes CDR1 MGHRA and CDR2 YSYEKL. This CDR3 region has 14 residues. V lost 4 bases to trimming and J lost 1 base; unmatched junction nucleotides: 2. This CDR3 reads CASSRTSSQETQYF. The CDR3 bases are TGCGCCAGCAGCCGGACTAGCTCCCAAGAGACCCAGTACTTC.

This clone occurred a few times. This chain connects TRBV5-1 to TRBJ1-4, with D hard to call. V lost 0 bases to trimming and J lost 7 bases, with 16 bases between them. The CDR3 consists of 16 residues. The germline gives CDR1 SGHRS, CDR2 YFSETQ. CDR3 region: CASSLEDLRWGEKLFF. Written as DNA, the CDR3 is TGCGCCAGCAGCTTGGAAGACCTTCGTTGGGGTGAAAAACTGTTTTTT.

The J gene is TRBJ1-1, the V gene TRBV29-1; D not certain. CDR1 SQVTM and CDR2 ANQGSEA come from the germline V gene. V was shortened by 1 base and J by 4 bases, with 10 bases between the two germline ends. The CDR3 contains 13 residues. CDR3 nucleotides: TGCAGCGTTGAAGTCGAGTTGGGCACTGAAGCTTTCTTT. This encodes CSVEVELGTEAFF. Supplemented by reference TRBV29-1 and TRBJ1-1, the full variable domain reads SAVISQKPSRDICQRGTSLTIQCQVDSQVTMMFWYRQQPGQSLTLIATANQGSEATYESGFVIDKFPISRPNLTFSTLTVSNMSPEDSSIYLCSVEVELGTEAFFGQGTRLTVV.

V usage is TRBV9 and J usage is TRBJ2-7; 9 bases are shared with TRBD1. Trimming at V came to 7 bases and at J to 2 bases, leaving 4 bases not matched to a gene. CDR3 length equals 13 residues. CDR1 and CDR2 from the germline V gene are SGDLS and YYNGEE. CDR3 sequence (DNA): TGTGCCAGCTCAACAGGGGGCACCTACGAGCAGTACTTC. As protein: CASSTGGTYEQYF.

The chain couples TRBV5-1 to TRBJ2-2; 7 nucleotides line up with TRBD2. The CDR3 spans 15 residues. Germline V gene sequence: CDR1 SGHRS, CDR2 YFSETQ. J gave up 4 bases and V 1 base, and 4 bases lay outside the gene matches. CDR3 region: CASSLLSGGTGELFF. Written as DNA, the CDR3 is TGCGCCAGCAGCTTGTTATCGGGGGGCACCGGGGAGCTGTTTTTT. Full variable domain (outside the CDR3, taken from reference TRBV5-1 and TRBJ2-2): KAGVTQTPRYLIKTRGQQVTLSCSPISGHRSVSWYQQTPGQGLQFLFEYFSETQRNKGNFPGRFSGRQFSNSRSEMNVSTLELGDSALYLCASSLLSGGTGELFFGEGSRLTVL.

The chain recombines TRBV28 with TRBJ2-3; 8 bases fit TRBD2. This CDR3 is built from 16 residues. Trimming removed 4 bases from V and 1 base from J; junction bases left unmatched: 7. Germline V gene lookup returns CDR1 MDHEN and CDR2 SYDVKM. This chain's CDR3 is CASSSAGGVGTDTQYF. Written as DNA, the CDR3 is TGTGCCAGCAGTTCGGCCGGGGGGGTGGGCACAGATACGCAGTATTTT.

The CDR3 DNA reads TGTGCCAGCAGCTTGGGCACATTCTATGGTCTCTACAATGAGCAGTTCTTC. Translated, it gives CASSLGTFYGLYNEQFF. The chain links TRBV5-6 to TRBJ2-1; D not certain. Germline-derived CDR1 and CDR2 are SGHDT and YYEEEE. V was trimmed by 0 bases and J by 3 bases, leaving 16 bases between them. This CDR3 contains 17 residues.